This T cell receptor (beta chain) was observed in a study of identical twins. Study-level findings and limits: Out-of-frame TCR alpha sharing in monozygotic twins exceeded recombination model predictions.

TCRdb reprocessed the 5' RACE reads with MiXCR, giving one entry per CDR3 protein. The top ten clones hold approximately 2.9% of a sample with 470,000 or so distinct CDR3 sequences, 24% of them seen once. This clonotype was picked up a small number of times. What it recognizes is unknown. From germline, CDR1 is GTSNPN and CDR2 SVGIG (reference sequence). Trimming took 7 bases from V and 2 from J, leaving 13 bases between them. CDR3 size: 13 residues. This sample also appeared in a second study, on T cells expressing NK-cell markers. From that second work: The authors sequenced eight donors, of whom seven were HCMV-seropositive and one was seronegative.

This chain uses TRBV30 with TRBJ2-3, with D uncertain. This TCR derives from a woman in her late teens or twenties in good health. The material sequenced was CD4+ T cells sorted from blood. CDR3 residues: CAFSRSHTDTQYF. DNA of the CDR3: TGTGCCTTTTCGAGGTCTCACACAGATACGCAGTATTTT.